This T cell receptor (beta chain) was documented in a study of cytomegalovirus exposure and HLA in healthy donors. This CDR3 has 14 amino acids. Trimming removed 5 bases from V and 4 bases from J; junction bases left unmatched: 7. The V gene's germline CDR1 is SNHLY and CDR2 FYNNEI. Sequencing was performed with immunoSEQ multiplex PCR; in TCRdb, only in-frame clones are kept and a portion is missing. Counted here are around 190,000 clones, 80% to 90% occurring once; the ten biggest clones make up roughly 1.2%. The source of this sequence is a woman in her twenties or thirties in good health and CMV-seronegative. The chain has TRBV2 and TRBJ1-2; 7 bases match TRBD1. Source material: PBMCs. The CDR3 nucleotides read TGTGCCAGCAGTTGGACAGGTGCCACCTATGGCTACACCTTC. It encodes CASSWTGATYGYTF.